The 21 T cell receptor beta chains in this list originate from one sample, sequenced in a study of cytomegalovirus exposure and HLA in healthy donors. The method was immunoSEQ multiplex PCR; TCRdb's version includes in-frame clones alone and lacks a portion of them. The data contain about 58,000 clones, 90% of them singletons. The sequencing input was PBMCs. All receptors come from a man aged 18 to 35 in good health and CMV-seronegative.

The rearrangement uses TRBV28 and TRBJ2-7; 7 positions agree with TRBD1. Germline CDR1 reads MDHEN; CDR2 reads SYDVKM. V was clipped by 4 bases and J by 2 bases; unmatched bases: 8. The CDR3 extends over 15 amino acids. DNA of the CDR3: TGTGCCAGCAGTTCGGGACAGCGACTCACCTACGAGCAGTACTTC. Amino acid sequence: CASSSGQRLTYEQYF.

This chain uses TRBV7-9 with TRBJ1-4, with 8 bases matching TRBD1. CDR1 is SEHNR and CDR2 is FQNEAQ in the germline V gene (reference sequence). This CDR3 has 13 amino acids. Unmatched junction bases numbered 3, after V lost 8 bases and J lost 4 bases. The CDR3 spells CASRGQDNEKLFF. CDR3 nucleotide sequence: TGTGCCAGCCGGGGACAGGATAATGAAAAACTGTTTTTT.

The chain links TRBV7-2 to TRBJ1-5; D is ambiguous. Trimming took off 0 bases at V and 4 bases at J, with 10 bases between the two ends. Germline CDR1 and CDR2: SGHTA and FQGNSA. CDR3 size: 15 residues. In DNA, the CDR3 is TGTGCCAGCAGCTTAGCGTACGGGGAGAATCAGCCCCAGCATTTT. Protein sequence: CASSLAYGENQPQHF.

The chain links TRBV5-1 to TRBJ1-1; 10 positions match TRBD1. With V trimmed by 4 bases and J by 4 bases, 4 bases remained unmatched. In germline, CDR1 is SGHRS, CDR2 YFSETQ. This CDR3 spans 14 amino acids. The CDR3 nucleotides are TGCGCCAGCAGCCCGGGACAGGGGACCACTGAAGCTTTCTTT. Translating gives CASSPGQGTTEAFF.

This clone was seen a handful of times. V gene TRBV28 combines with J gene TRBJ2-7; tentative D call: TRBD2 (6 bases). Looked up from germline, CDR1 is MDHEN and CDR2 is SYDVKM. The CDR3 consists of 13 residues. The V gene lost 5 bases and the J gene lost 6 bases, with 14 bases spanning the gap. DNA of the CDR3: TGTGCCAGCAGTCCCGGACTAAACGGCGAGCAGTACTTC. This sequence encodes CASSPGLNGEQYF.

The V and J genes are TRBV19 and TRBJ2-2; TRBD1 is a possible D gene (6 bases). Trimming took 5 bases from V and 4 from J, leaving 14 bases between them. The germline V gene encodes CDR1 LNHDA and CDR2 SQIVND (reference sequence). The CDR3 totals 15 residues. In DNA, the CDR3 is TGTGCCAGTAGTCGGCAGGGGCCCGTCACCGGGGAGCTGTTTTTT. The encoded protein is CASSRQGPVTGELFF. The whole variable domain, remainder taken from reference TRBV19 and TRBJ2-2, is DGGITQSPKYLFRKEGQNVTLSCEQNLNHDAMYWYRQDPGQGLRLIYYSQIVNDFQKGDIAEGYSVSREKKESFPLTVTSAQKNPTAFYLCASSRQGPVTGELFFGEGSRLTVL.

The chain links TRBV4-1 to TRBJ2-7; TRBD2 is a possible D gene (5 bases). The ends were cut back, 6 bases at V and 0 bases at J, with 9 bases in the middle. There are 13 residues in the CDR3. Germline assignment: CDR1 MGHRA and CDR2 YSYEKL. Written as DNA, the CDR3 is TGCGCCAGCAGTTGGGAGCGCTCCTACGAGCAGTACTTC. It encodes CASSWERSYEQYF.

This sequence joins TRBV28 and TRBJ1-2; 9 bases fit TRBD1. V dropped 6 bases and J dropped 3; count of bases not matched to a gene: 5. This CDR3 is built from 14 residues. Germline loops: CDR1 MDHEN, CDR2 SYDVKM. The CDR3 region is CASSHRGRYYGYTF. CDR3 nucleotide sequence: TGTGCCAGCAGCCACAGGGGGCGTTACTATGGCTACACCTTC.

This rearrangement joins TRBV2 to TRBJ2-7; 8 bases line up with TRBD1. V gave up 7 bases and J gave up 4 bases; unmatched junction bases: 6. Germline V CDR1 and CDR2: SNHLY, FYNNEI. The CDR3 is 13 amino acids. This CDR3 is CASMTGVVYEQYF. Here the CDR3 DNA reads TGTGCCAGCATGACAGGGGTTGTTTACGAGCAGTACTTC.

The chain employs TRBV7-8 and TRBJ2-1; 7 bases align to TRBD2. Trimming removed 6 bases from V and 5 bases from J; junction bases left unmatched: 10. This CDR3 is 15 amino acids long. Germline CDR1 SGHVS, CDR2 FQNEAQ. The CDR3 DNA is TGTGCCAGCAGTAAATCGGCGGGGGTCGACAATGAGCAGTTCTTC. The encoded protein is CASSKSAGVDNEQFF.

The gene calls are TRBV9 and TRBJ1-4, with 8 nucleotides matching TRBD1. CDR1 and CDR2 from the germline V gene are SGDLS and YYNGEE. This CDR3 spans 16 amino acids. V shed 0 bases and J 7 bases; nucleotides not matched to a gene: 8. CDR3 coding DNA: TGTGCCAGCAGCGTAGCTACCGGACAGGGAGGTGAAAAACTGTTTTTT. Its protein is CASSVATGQGGEKLFF.

The chain is built from TRBV5-8 and TRBJ2-7, with 9 nucleotides matching TRBD2. This CDR3 is built from 15 residues. CDR1 SGHTS and CDR2 YDEGEE come from the germline V gene. After removal of 3 bases from V and 3 bases from J, the junction contained 7 bases not matched to a gene. The CDR3 region has the DNA TGTGCCAGCAGCTCCTATAGCGGGAGCTTCTACGAGCAGTACTTC. Its protein product is CASSSYSGSFYEQYF.

This chain joins TRBV6-5 and TRBJ2-2; TRBD2 is a possible D gene (5 bases). From germline, CDR1 is MNHEY and CDR2 SVGAGI. The ends were cut back, 6 bases at V and 8 bases at J, with 13 bases in the middle. The CDR3 loop spans 13 amino acids. The CDR3 region is CASRAPGSGELFF. The CDR3 coding sequence is TGTGCCAGCAGGGCGCCGGGATCGGGGGAGCTGTTTTTT.

CDR3 coding DNA: TGTGCCAGCAGACAGGGGGCATTTAATGAGCAGTTCTTC. Translated: CASRQGAFNEQFF. The rearrangement links TRBV28 to TRBJ2-1, with TRBD1 matching over 9 bases. Trimming took 6 bases from V and 7 from J; bases not matched to a gene: 4. Germline assignment: CDR1 MDHEN and CDR2 SYDVKM. CDR3 size: 13 residues.

This chain joins TRBV19 and TRBJ2-1, with a possible D match to TRBD2 (6 bases). Germline CDR1 LNHDA, CDR2 SQIVND (reference sequence). The CDR3 runs to 16 residues. The ends were cut back, 3 bases at V and 5 bases at J, with 17 bases in the middle. The CDR3 bases are TGTGCCAGTAGTATCCGAGGACGGGAGAGACACAATGAGCAGTTCTTC. This translates into CASSIRGRERHNEQFF. Supplemented by reference TRBV19 and TRBJ2-1, the full variable domain reads DGGITQSPKYLFRKEGQNVTLSCEQNLNHDAMYWYRQDPGQGLRLIYYSQIVNDFQKGDIAEGYSVSREKKESFPLTVTSAQKNPTAFYLCASSIRGRERHNEQFFGPGTRLTVL.

This clone turned up a few times. The V and J genes are TRBV5-1 and TRBJ2-5; 11 bases are a match to TRBD2. In germline, CDR1 is SGHRS, CDR2 YFSETQ. This CDR3 spans 17 amino acids. V lost 0 bases, J lost 5 bases, and 9 bases stayed unmatched. The CDR3 sequence is CASSLGTLAGGGETQYF. The CDR3 DNA sequence: TGCGCCAGCAGCTTGGGGACTCTAGCGGGAGGTGGGGAGACCCAGTACTTC.

J is TRBJ2-5 and V is TRBV28, with 15 bases lining up with TRBD2. Germline V gene data show CDR1 as MDHEN and CDR2 as SYDVKM. Trimming at V came to 5 bases and at J to 5 bases, leaving 3 bases not matched to a gene. The CDR3 totals 15 residues. The chain's CDR3 is CASSPGTSGRETQYF. The CDR3 DNA reads as TGTGCCAGCAGTCCGGGGACTAGCGGGAGGGAGACCCAGTACTTC.

CDR3 sequence (DNA): TGTGCCAGCAGCTACCTCGGTCCTGCTGAGACCCAGTACTTC. Its protein is CASSYLGPAETQYF. The chain joins TRBV5-5 to TRBJ2-5, with no clear D. Germline V gives CDR1 SGHKS, CDR2 YYEKEE (reference sequence). CDR3 length: 14 amino acids. V was clipped by 3 bases and J by 5 bases, with 14 bases between them.

This chain links TRBV5-4 with TRBJ2-1; 9 positions agree with TRBD2. The CDR3 runs 16 residues. V was clipped by 0 bases and J by 4 bases; unmatched bases: 5. Germline loops: CDR1 SGHNT, CDR2 YYREEE (reference sequence). CDR3 loop: CASSLDTTSGYNEQFF. CDR3 coding DNA: TGTGCCAGCAGCTTGGACACGACTAGCGGTTACAATGAGCAGTTCTTC.

This clone was counted between two and nine times. The chain joins TRBV19 to TRBJ1-5; tentative D call: TRBD1 (5 bases). The V gene's germline CDR1 is LNHDA and CDR2 SQIVND (reference sequence). The length of the CDR3 is 15 residues. V lost 3 bases and J 0 bases, leaving 9 bases between the germline ends. The DNA of the CDR3 is TGTGCCAGTAGTATGACAGTGTATAGCAATCAGCCCCAGCATTTT. It yields the protein CASSMTVYSNQPQHF.

The genes are TRBV4-3 and TRBJ1-2; D perhaps matches TRBD1 (5 bases). CDR3 length: 15 amino acids. Looked up from germline, CDR1 is LGHNA and CDR2 is YSLEER. V lost 4 bases to trimming and J lost 8 bases, with 20 bases between them. The CDR3 reads CASSRDGGGLYGYTF. CDR3 sequence (DNA): TGCGCCAGCAGCCGGGACGGTGGGGGACTTTACGGCTACACCTTC.